This TCR beta chain came from a study of beta chain features in type 1 diabetes. Study-level results: Whether HLA type influences TCRB rearrangement remained unresolved here. For Type 1 diabetes patients, all four CD4+ subsets carried TCRB CDR3s that were moderately but significantly shorter. More deletions and fewer insertions at VDJ junctions were found in patients with type 1 diabetes.

The investigators reverse transcribed all of the isolated RNA, so they sequenced expressed TCRB transcripts. Assay: immunoSEQ multiplex PCR; the TCRdb copy retains only in-frame clones and omits some. Of 300,000 to 350,000 clones listed, 13% are singletons. Germline lookup yields CDR1 SGHDT and CDR2 YYEEEE. The length of the CDR3 is 13 residues. V was shortened by 0 bases and J by 5 bases, with 3 bases between the two germline ends. This clone was counted between two and nine times. As yet, its antigen is unknown. The sequence was obtained from a woman under 30 with type 1 diabetes. This chain links TRBV5-6 with TRBJ2-6, with D unresolved. What was sequenced was naive CD4+ T cells from blood. CDR3 DNA sequence: TGTGCCAGCAGCTTGGCGTGGGCCAACGTCCTGACTTTC. It is translated as CASSLAWANVLTF.